A selection of T cell receptor beta chains follows, all from one sample in a study of beta chain features in type 1 diabetes. Sequenced by immunoSEQ multiplex PCR; TCRdb stores in-frame clones only, minus some. The sample contains around 130,000 clones, 9% of which appear only once. Input material: central memory CD4+ T cells from blood. All receptors derive from a young man with type 1 diabetes. Both conserved end residues are part of each CDR3. D genes are given only for firm matches. Clone size appears in some rows only: once, few, many, or a class for an expanded clone.

TRBD1,-,TRBJ2-5,TRBV5-4,CASRSGQGLSETQYF,TGTGCCAGCAGAAGCGGACAGGGGTTAAGTGAGACCCAGTACTTC
-,few,TRBJ1-4,TRBV4-1,CASSQGQINEKLFF,TGCGCCAGCAGCCAAGGACAGATTAATGAAAAACTGTTTTTT
-,few,TRBJ2-5,TRBV5-1,CASSLGVQETQYF,TGCGCCAGCAGCTTGGGAGTCCAAGAGACCCAGTACTTC
-,few,TRBJ2-3,TRBV4-2,CASSQAEAVPTDTQYF,TGTGCCAGCAGCCAAGCAGAAGCGGTTCCCACAGATACGCAGTATTTT
-,-,TRBJ2-3,TRBV5-6,CASSLPSGTDTQYF,TGTGCCAGCAGCTTGCCGAGCGGCACAGATACGCAGTATTTT
TRBD2,-,TRBJ2-1,TRBV5-1,CASSSLTGAGGNEQFF,TGCGCCAGCAGCTCCCTGACTGGGGCGGGGGGCAATGAGCAGTTCTTC
TRBD2,few,TRBJ2-1,TRBV7-9,CASSIWTSGAYNEQFF,TGTGCCAGCAGCATTTGGACTAGCGGGGCTTACAATGAGCAGTTCTTC
TRBD1,few,TRBJ1-6,TRBV28,CASSLATGGAYSSPLHF,TGTGCCAGCAGTTTGGCTACAGGGGGCGCGTATAGTTCACCCCTCCACTTT
TRBD1,few,TRBJ1-2,TRBV14,CASSQDGRDSIYGYTF,TGTGCCAGCAGCCAAGATGGCCGGGACAGCATCTATGGCTACACCTTC
TRBD1,few,TRBJ1-2,TRBV2,CASTSRDRGMDGYTF,TGTGCCAGCACAAGCCGGGACAGGGGGATGGATGGCTACACCTTC
TRBD1,few,TRBJ2-2,TRBV28,CASGGANTGELFF,TGTGCCTCAGGGGGCGCGAACACCGGGGAGCTGTTTTTT
-,few,TRBJ2-7,TRBV5-6,CASRVGHLQTYEQYF,TGTGCCAGCAGGGTGGGACACTTACAAACCTACGAGCAGTACTTC
TRBD1,-,TRBJ2-3,TRBV18,CASSPSGGRTDTQYF,TGTGCCAGCTCACCCTCAGGGGGCCGCACAGATACGCAGTATTTT
-,-,TRBJ2-1,TRBV27,CASTPASAISYNEQFF,TGTGCCAGCACCCCCGCTAGCGCAATCTCCTACAATGAGCAGTTCTTC
TRBD2,-,TRBJ2-5,TRBV7-2,CASRPGLVQETQYF,TGTGCCAGCAGGCCGGGACTAGTTCAAGAGACCCAGTACTTC
TRBD2,few,TRBJ2-1,TRBV7-2,CASSFSRGGRGEQFF,TGTGCCAGCAGCTTTTCGCGGGGGGGCCGTGGAGAGCAGTTCTTC
TRBD1,few,TRBJ1-2,TRBV27,CASSLEWGTGIIRGYTF,TGTGCCAGCAGTTTAGAATGGGGGACAGGGATAATTAGGGGCTACACCTTC
TRBD1,-,TRBJ2-7,TRBV28,CASTKDRVYEQYF,TGTGCCAGCACCAAGGACAGGGTCTACGAGCAGTACTTC
-,-,TRBJ2-2,TRBV5-1,CASSLAGTNTGELFF,TGCGCCAGCAGCTTGGCGGGAACGAACACCGGGGAGCTGTTTTTT
-,-,TRBJ2-3,TRBV4-2,CASSQEGGLDTQYF,TGTGCCAGCAGCCAAGAGGGAGGTTTAGATACGCAGTATTTT
TRBD1,-,TRBJ2-5,TRBV5-1,CASSLMAGGRETQYF,TGTGCCAGCAGCTTGATGGCAGGGGGACGAGAGACCCAGTACTTC
TRBD1,few,TRBJ2-2,TRBV5-1,CASSSQGAGTGELFF,TGCGCCAGCAGCTCACAGGGGGCTGGAACCGGGGAGCTGTTTTTT
TRBD2,-,TRBJ2-3,TRBV5-4,CASSSRLAGDTDTQYF,TGTGCCAGCAGCTCCAGACTAGCGGGGGACACAGATACGCAGTATTTT
TRBD1,few,TRBJ1-1,TRBV2,CASKTGRFSTEAFF,TGTGCCAGCAAGACAGGGAGATTTAGCACTGAAGCTTTCTTT
TRBD2,few,TRBJ2-7,TRBV10-3,CAISEGQAGVTYEQYF,TGTGCCATCAGTGAGGGCCAAGCGGGAGTCACCTACGAGCAGTACTTC
-,-,TRBJ2-1,TRBV28,CASTGYNEQFF,TGTGCCAGCACGGGATACAATGAGCAGTTCTTC
TRBD1,few,TRBJ2-1,TRBV2,CASTGGQGAYGNEQFF,TGTGCCAGCACCGGCGGTCAGGGGGCGTATGGCAATGAGCAGTTCTTC
-,-,TRBJ1-3,TRBV6-5,CASSYRGGGNTIYF,TGTGCCAGCAGTTACAGAGGGGGTGGAAACACCATATATTTT
-,-,TRBJ1-1,TRBV7-9,CAVRRGGEMNTEAFF,TGTGCCGTACGCAGGGGTGGCGAAATGAACACTGAAGCTTTCTTT
-,few,TRBJ2-3,TRBV19,CASSTGTWGTDTQYF,TGTGCCAGTAGTACTGGGACTTGGGGCACAGATACGCAGTATTTT
-,few,TRBJ2-1,TRBV2,CASSYTGNEQFF,TGTGCCAGCAGTTATACAGGGAATGAGCAGTTCTTC
TRBD1,few,TRBJ2-5,TRBV7-7,CASSSDREETQYF,TGTGCTAGCAGCTCCGACAGGGAAGAGACCCAGTACTTC
-,few,TRBJ2-2,TRBV6-6,CASSGGTGELFF,TGTGCCAGCTCCGGGGGCACCGGGGAGCTGTTTTTT
-,few,TRBJ2-1,TRBV7-2,CASSLLRGNEQFF,TGTGCCAGCAGCTTACTTCGGGGCAATGAGCAGTTCTTC
TRBD1,few,TRBJ1-1,TRBV5-4,CASSRPPGQEAFF,TGTGCCAGCAGCCGGCCTCCGGGACAGGAAGCTTTCTTT
TRBD1,-,TRBJ2-3,TRBV4-3,CASSPGQGADTQYF,TGCGCCAGCTCGCCAGGACAGGGGGCAGATACGCAGTATTTT
-,many,TRBJ1-5,TRBV7-2,CASSRDMVPQPQHF,TGTGCCAGCAGCCGGGACATGGTACCCCAGCCCCAGCATTTT
TRBD1,few,TRBJ1-1,TRBV7-9,CASSLDRGTEAFF,TGTGCCAGCAGCCTCGACAGGGGCACTGAAGCTTTCTTT
TRBD1,few,TRBJ1-6,TRBV27,CASRSRFGTGINSPLHF,TGTGCCAGCAGATCCCGATTTGGGACAGGGATTAATTCACCCCTCCACTTT
TRBD1,-,TRBJ2-1,TRBV23-1,CASSPSKDRVYNEQFF,TGCGCCAGCAGTCCTAGTAAGGACAGGGTCTACAATGAGCAGTTCTTC
-,-,TRBJ1-4,TRBV7-9,CASTKRSLNEKLFF,TGTGCCAGCACCAAGAGGTCCCTTAATGAAAAACTGTTTTTT
-,-,TRBJ2-3,TRBV7-2,CASSSTGLMQYF,TGTGCCAGCAGCTCAACGGGACTGATGCAGTATTTT
-,-,TRBJ2-3,TRBV11-3,CASSLDNTDTQYF,TGTGCCAGCAGCTTAGACAACACAGATACGCAGTATTTT
-,few,TRBJ2-5,TRBV14,CASSRGIQETQYF,TGTGCCAGCAGCCGCGGGATCCAAGAGACCCAGTACTTC
-,few,TRBJ1-5,TRBV21-1,CASSRTEINQPQHF,TGTGCCAGCAGCCGGACAGAGATCAATCAGCCCCAGCATTTT
TRBD1,-,TRBJ1-5,TRBV28,CASSEGTGAQPQHF,TGTGCCAGCAGTGAGGGGACAGGGGCGCAGCCCCAGCATTTT
TRBD1,-,TRBJ2-6,TRBV4-3,CASSQDGDSNLSGANVLTF,TGCGCCAGCAGCCAAGATGGGGACAGCAATCTCTCTGGGGCCAACGTCCTGACTTTC
-,-,TRBJ1-6,TRBV7-9,CASSRQASSYNSPLHF,TGTGCCAGCAGCCGACAGGCCAGCTCCTATAATTCACCCCTCCACTTT
-,-,TRBJ1-1,TRBV5-5,CASSLGKAGGEAFF,TGTGCCAGCAGCTTGGGGAAGGCCGGGGGAGAAGCTTTCTTT
-,-,TRBJ1-2,TRBV10-3,CAISEQQGGGYTF,TGTGCCATCAGTGAGCAGCAGGGAGGAGGCTACACCTTC
TRBD1,-,TRBJ1-6,TRBV6-6,CASSHRDRGNSPLHF,TGTGCCAGCAGCCATCGGGACAGGGGTAATTCACCCCTCCACTTT
-,-,TRBJ1-1,TRBV5-4,CASSLRQMNTEAFF,TGTGCCAGCAGCTTGAGACAGATGAACACTGAAGCTTTCTTT
-,few,TRBJ1-1,TRBV7-2,CASSLAGVMGRAFF,TGTGCCAGCAGCTTAGCGGGTGTCATGGGCCGAGCTTTCTTT
TRBD2,few,TRBJ2-3,TRBV5-4,CASSLKSGGQADTQYF,TGTGCCAGCAGCTTGAAAAGCGGGGGGCAGGCAGATACGCAGTATTTT
-,few,TRBJ1-3,TRBV9,CASSRQDSGNTIYF,TGTGCCAGCAGCCGACAGGACTCTGGAAACACCATATATTTT
-,few,TRBJ1-2,TRBV18,CASSPPSEAGYTF,TGTGCCAGCTCACCACCGTCGGAGGCTGGCTACACCTTC
TRBD1,-,TRBJ1-3,TRBV6-5,CASSLGQGDGVNTIYF,TGTGCCAGCAGTTTGGGACAGGGGGACGGAGTCAACACCATATATTTT
-,few,TRBJ1-5,TRBV7-9,CASSEGVYQPQHF,TGTGCCAGCAGCGAAGGGGTGTATCAGCCCCAGCATTTT
TRBD2,few,TRBJ2-5,TRBV9,CASSVGAGGETQYF,TGTGCCAGCAGCGTAGGCGCGGGGGGGGAGACCCAGTACTTC
-,-,TRBJ1-5,TRBV10-3,CAISGGENGNQPQHF,TGTGCCATCAGTGGCGGGGAGAACGGCAATCAGCCCCAGCATTTT